Here is one TCR beta chain with its context. Antigen unknown. These data come from a study of T cells in Graves' hyperthyroidism and ophthalmopathy. Study-wide points: Most expanded thyroid clonotypes above 0.001 also appeared in blood.

Amplified regions were TCR beta CDR3 sequences from RNA transcripts. TCR CDR3 regions were first amplified by RT-PCR with HTBI primers. Each CDR3 protein is one row after TCRdb ran MiXCR on the multiplex PCR reads. The sample has hundreds of thousands of distinct CDR3 sequences; around 21% are singletons. The V and J ends lost 5 bases and 3 bases respectively, with 7 bases between them. The CDR3 spans 13 residues. CDR1 and CDR2 from the germline V gene are SEHNR and FQNEAQ (reference sequence). The clonotype was recovered from a young man with Graves' ophthalmopathy. The sequenced material came from blood. The chain is built from TRBV7-9 and TRBJ2-2; D unclear. This CDR3 reads CASSVTDTGELFF. The DNA for the CDR3 is TGTGCCAGCAGCGTCACGGACACCGGGGAGCTGTTTTTT.